This T cell receptor (beta chain) comes out of a study of blood T cell repertoires in COVID-19. Study-wide background: Researchers got acute and convalescent COVID-19 samples from the United States, Italy and Spain. Sources were T cells, B-cell-depleted T cells, or PBMCs; the material itself was cDNA or gDNA.

Between the trimmed V and J ends, which lost 5 bases and 0 bases, there was a span of 14 bases. CDR1 is SEHNR and CDR2 is FQNEAQ in the germline V gene (reference sequence). The length of the CDR3 is 16 residues. As originally analysed: Estimated nucleated cell counts came from reference gene primer amplification. Only in-frame clones appear in the TCRdb table, and some are missing; sequencing was by immunoSEQ multiplex PCR. V and J calls and clone size come straight from that table; D and trimming were deduced from the DNA. The sample consists of tens of thousands of clones, roughly 80% of them appearing once. This clone has just one count.

Sequencing input: peripheral blood. The clonotype comes from a man between 65 and 85 years old with COVID-19, enrolled during active disease. The rearrangement joins TRBV7-9 to TRBJ2-1; D is unclear. CDR3 sequence (DNA): TGTGCCAGCAGCCCTCTGGTTATGAGCTCCTACAATGAGCAGTTCTTC. It codes for CASSPLVMSSYNEQFF.